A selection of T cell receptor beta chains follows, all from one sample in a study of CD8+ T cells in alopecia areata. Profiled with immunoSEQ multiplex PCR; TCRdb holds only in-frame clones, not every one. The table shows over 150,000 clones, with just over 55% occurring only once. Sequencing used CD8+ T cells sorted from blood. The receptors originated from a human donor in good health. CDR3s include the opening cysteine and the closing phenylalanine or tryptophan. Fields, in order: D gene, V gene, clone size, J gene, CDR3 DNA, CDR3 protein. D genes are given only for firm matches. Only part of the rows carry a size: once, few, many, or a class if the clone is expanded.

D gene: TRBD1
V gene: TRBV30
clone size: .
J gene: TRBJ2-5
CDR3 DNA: TGTGCCTCCTCGGGAACAGGGGGCGCCGTGGAGACCCAGTACTTC
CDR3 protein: CASSGTGGAVETQYF

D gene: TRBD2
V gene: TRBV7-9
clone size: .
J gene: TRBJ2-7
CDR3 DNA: TGTGCCAGCAGCTTAGCGCCTAGCGGGGCTACGAGGTACGAGCAGTACTTC
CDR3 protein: CASSLAPSGATRYEQYF

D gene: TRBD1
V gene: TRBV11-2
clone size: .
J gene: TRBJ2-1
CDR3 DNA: TGTGCCAGCAGCGGACACCTCGGGACAGGTTTTCGGAATGAGCAGTTCTTC
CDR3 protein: CASSGHLGTGFRNEQFF

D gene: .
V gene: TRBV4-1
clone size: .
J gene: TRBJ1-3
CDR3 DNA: TGCGCCAGCAGCCAAGATCGAGGCAGGGGAAACACCATATATTTT
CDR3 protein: CASSQDRGRGNTIYF

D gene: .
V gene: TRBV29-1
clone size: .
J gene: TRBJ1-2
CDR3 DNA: TGCAGCGTTGTTGAGGGGCAAGTTTATGGCTACACCTTC
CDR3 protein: CSVVEGQVYGYTF

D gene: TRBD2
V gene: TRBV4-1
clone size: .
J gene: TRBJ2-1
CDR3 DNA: TGCGCCAGCAGCCAAGAGGAAATAGCGGGGGAGCAGTTCTTC
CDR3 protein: CASSQEEIAGEQFF

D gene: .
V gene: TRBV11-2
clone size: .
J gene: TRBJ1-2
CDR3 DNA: TGTGCCAGCAGCTTATTTCCAGATGGCTACACCTTC
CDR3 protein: CASSLFPDGYTF

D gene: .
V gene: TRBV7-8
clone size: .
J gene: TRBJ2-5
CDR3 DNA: TGTGCCAGCAGCTTAGAGATGGGGCAGGAGACCCAGTACTTC
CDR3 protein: CASSLEMGQETQYF

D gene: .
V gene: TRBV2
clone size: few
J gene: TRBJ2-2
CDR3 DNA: TGTGCCAGCAGCGGGGTAGAGCTGTTTTTT
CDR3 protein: CASSGVELFF

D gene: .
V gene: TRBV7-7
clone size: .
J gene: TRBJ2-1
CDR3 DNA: TGTGCCAGCAGCTTAGGGGTCCACCCTTACAATGAGCAGTTCTTC
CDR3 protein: CASSLGVHPYNEQFF

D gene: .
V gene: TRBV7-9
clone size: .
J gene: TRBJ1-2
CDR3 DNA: TGTGCCAGCAGCTACCTCGGCATCGTTGATGGCTACACCTTC
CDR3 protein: CASSYLGIVDGYTF

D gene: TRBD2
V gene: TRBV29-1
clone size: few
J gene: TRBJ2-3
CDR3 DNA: TGCAGCGTTGAGGGAGGGAACGAGGATACGCAGTATTTT
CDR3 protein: CSVEGGNEDTQYF

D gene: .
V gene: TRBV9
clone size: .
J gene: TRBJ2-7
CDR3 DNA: TGTGCCAGCAGCGCCCAAGTGGCGGACGAGCAGTACTTC
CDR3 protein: CASSAQVADEQYF

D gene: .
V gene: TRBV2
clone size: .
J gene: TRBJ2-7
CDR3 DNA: TGTGCCAGCAGTGATGTACAGGGAGATGGTGAGCAGTACTTC
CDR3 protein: CASSDVQGDGEQYF

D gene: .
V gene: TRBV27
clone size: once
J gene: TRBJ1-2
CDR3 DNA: TGTGCCAGCAGTTTGGGGGGGGCGAGCGGCTACACCTTC
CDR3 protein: CASSLGGASGYTF

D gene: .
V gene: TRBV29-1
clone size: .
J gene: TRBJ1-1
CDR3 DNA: TGCAGCGTTGTGGGGGCCACTGAAGCTTTCTTT
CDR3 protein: CSVVGATEAFF

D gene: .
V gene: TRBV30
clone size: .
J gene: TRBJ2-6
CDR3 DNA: TGTGCCTGGGAGGGGCCGTTGGCCAACGTCCTGACTTTC
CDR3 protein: CAWEGPLANVLTF

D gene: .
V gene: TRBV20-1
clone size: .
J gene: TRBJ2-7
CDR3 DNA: TGCAGTGCACCCGCCGGTGGGGAGCAGTACTTC
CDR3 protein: CSAPAGGEQYF

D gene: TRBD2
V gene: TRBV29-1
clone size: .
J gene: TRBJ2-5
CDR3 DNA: TGCAGCGTTGAAGGGACTAGTAACATTGAGACCCAGTACTTC
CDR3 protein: CSVEGTSNIETQYF

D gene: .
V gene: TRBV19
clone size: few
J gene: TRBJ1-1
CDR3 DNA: TGTGCCAGTAGTACGGGAGGGAACACTGAAGCTTTCTTT
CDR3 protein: CASSTGGNTEAFF

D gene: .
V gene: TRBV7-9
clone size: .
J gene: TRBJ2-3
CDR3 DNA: TGTGCCAGCAGCTTCCCTGCATCAGATACGCAGTATTTT
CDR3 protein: CASSFPASDTQYF

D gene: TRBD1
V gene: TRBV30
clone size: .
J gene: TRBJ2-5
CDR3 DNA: TGTGCCTGGAGTACCGGGACAGGGATCCAAGAGACCCAGTACTTC
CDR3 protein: CAWSTGTGIQETQYF

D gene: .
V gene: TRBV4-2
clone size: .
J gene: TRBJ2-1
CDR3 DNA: TGTGCCAGCAGCCTGATTATCGGGGAGCAGTTCTTC
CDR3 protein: CASSLIIGEQFF

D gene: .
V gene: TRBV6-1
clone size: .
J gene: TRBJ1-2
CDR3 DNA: TGTGCCAGCAGGGAAGGTTATGGCTACACCTTC
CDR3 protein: CASREGYGYTF

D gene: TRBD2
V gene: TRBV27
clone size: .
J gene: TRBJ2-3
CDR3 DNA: TGTGCCAGCAATCCCTATCCCCTAGCGGCTAGCACAGATACGCAGTATTTT
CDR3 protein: CASNPYPLAASTDTQYF